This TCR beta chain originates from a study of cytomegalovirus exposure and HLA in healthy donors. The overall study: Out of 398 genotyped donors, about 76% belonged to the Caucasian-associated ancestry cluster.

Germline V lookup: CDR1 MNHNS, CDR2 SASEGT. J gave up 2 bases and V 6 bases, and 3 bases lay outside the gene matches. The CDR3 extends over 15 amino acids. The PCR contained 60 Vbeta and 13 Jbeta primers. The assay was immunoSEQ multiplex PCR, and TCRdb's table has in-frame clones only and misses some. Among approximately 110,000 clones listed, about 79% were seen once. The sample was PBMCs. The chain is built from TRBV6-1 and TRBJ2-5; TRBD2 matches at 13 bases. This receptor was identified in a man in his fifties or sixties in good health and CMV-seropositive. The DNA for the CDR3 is TGTGCCAGCAGCACTAGCGGGAGGGTACAAGAGACCCAGTACTTC. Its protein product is CASSTSGRVQETQYF.